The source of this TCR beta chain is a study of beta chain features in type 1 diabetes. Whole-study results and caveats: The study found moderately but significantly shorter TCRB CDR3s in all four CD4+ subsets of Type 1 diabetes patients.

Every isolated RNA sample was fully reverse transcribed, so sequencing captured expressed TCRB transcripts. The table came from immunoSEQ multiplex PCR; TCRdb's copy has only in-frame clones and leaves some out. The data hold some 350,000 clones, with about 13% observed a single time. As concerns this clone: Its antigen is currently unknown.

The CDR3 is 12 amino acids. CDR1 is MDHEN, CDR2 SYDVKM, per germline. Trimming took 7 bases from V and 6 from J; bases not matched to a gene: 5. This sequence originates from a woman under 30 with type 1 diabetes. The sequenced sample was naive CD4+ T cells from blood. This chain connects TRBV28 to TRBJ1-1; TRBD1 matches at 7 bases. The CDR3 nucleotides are TGTGCCAGCATCAAGACAGGGTCTGAAGCTTTCTTT. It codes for CASIKTGSEAFF.